This paragraph reports one TCR beta chain. Its antigen is currently unknown. This sample was taken from a study of radiotherapy plus CTLA-4 blockade in lung cancer. The repertoire was sequenced with immunoSEQ multiplex PCR; TCRdb's copy has only in-frame clones and lacks some. The table records tens of thousands of clones, more than 70% of them present only once. Focal radiation plus CTLA-4 blockade with ipilimumab was administered to patients who had chemo-refractory metastatic non-small-cell lung cancer. This CDR3 is 16 amino acids long. CDR1 and CDR2 (germline): LGHNA, YNFKEQ. Trimming removed 0 bases from V and 6 bases from J; junction bases left unmatched: 8. Whole-study results and caveats: Among reported predictors of response, early blood T cell clone dynamics with interferon-beta performed best. Among blood TCR repertoires after radiotherapy plus ipilimumab, tumor-derived clones expanded.

This TCR was recovered from a human donor with non-small cell lung cancer whose response to radiotherapy plus ipilimumab could not be evaluated. The V and J genes are TRBV4-2 and TRBJ1-5, with 7 bases matching TRBD1. The sample here was peripheral blood, taken from a patient treated with radiotherapy plus ipilimumab. The CDR3 region is CASSQDAGAGGQPQHF. CDR3 DNA sequence: TGTGCCAGCAGCCAAGATGCTGGGGCAGGGGGTCAGCCCCAGCATTTT.